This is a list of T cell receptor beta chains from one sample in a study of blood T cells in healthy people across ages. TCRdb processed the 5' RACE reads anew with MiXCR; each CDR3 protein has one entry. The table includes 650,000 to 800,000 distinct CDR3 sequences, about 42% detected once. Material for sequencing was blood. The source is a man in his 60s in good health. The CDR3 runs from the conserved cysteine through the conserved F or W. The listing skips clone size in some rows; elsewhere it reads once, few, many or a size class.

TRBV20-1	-	CSASPLAGGLVETQYF
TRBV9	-	CASSVPEGSNYGYTF
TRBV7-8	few	CASRVSGGAYNEQFF
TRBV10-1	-	CASSESLGKYYEQYF
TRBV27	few	CASGVRRGNEQFF
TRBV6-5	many	CASSYGGFSYEQYF
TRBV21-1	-	CASSRTIPPGQGDGYTF
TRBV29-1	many	CSVGDTTNEQYF
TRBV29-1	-	CSVEEDHGSFTQYF
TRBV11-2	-	CASSSGQAQDNEQFF
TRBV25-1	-	CASSVWVNYGYTF